This T cell receptor beta chain was recovered during a study of blood T cell repertoires in COVID-19. Whole-study context: Specimens from acute and convalescent COVID-19 originated in the United States, Italy and Spain. Sample material is recorded as cDNA or gDNA derived from T cells, B-cell-depleted T cells, or PBMCs.

Original handling: By means of reference gene primer amplification, nucleated cell counts were estimated. Generated by immunoSEQ multiplex PCR, the TCRdb table keeps only in-frame clones and is missing some. Clone size and V and J calls were adopted from that table, with D and trimming inferred from the DNA. The sample includes roughly 100,000 clones, approximately 83% seen only once; the top ten take roughly 4.2%. The CDR3 totals 16 residues. J was trimmed by 2 bases and V by 6 bases; bases with no gene match: 12. CDR1 and CDR2 from the germline V gene are SNHLY and FYNNEI. V gene TRBV2 combines with J gene TRBJ2-5, with 7 bases that match TRBD1. Sequenced: peripheral blood. The receptor's source is a man in his fifties or sixties with acute or convalescent COVID-19. The CDR3 coding sequence is TGTGCCAGCAGCGCGACAGGGATGGGCCGGCAAGAGACCCAGTACTTC. Translation: CASSATGMGRQETQYF.